The rows below give T cell receptor beta chains drawn from one sample of a study of cytomegalovirus exposure and HLA in healthy donors. Produced via immunoSEQ multiplex PCR; TCRdb's table is partial and in-frame only. The top ten clones hold approximately 20% of a sample with tens of thousands of clones, 79% of them seen once. Sequenced input: PBMCs. These receptor sequences come from a woman aged 40 to 49 in good health and CMV-seropositive. The CDR3 runs from the conserved cysteine through the conserved F or W.

J	V	CDR3
TRBJ2-1	TRBV29-1	CSVEGLLYNEQFF
TRBJ2-3	TRBV12-5	CASGLVTLGFTDTQYF
TRBJ2-7	TRBV4-1	CASSGIRRDRVGEQYF
TRBJ2-6	TRBV7-9	CASSPQGALSGANVLTF
TRBJ1-2	TRBV5-1	CASSSARGTSLGYTF
TRBJ1-1	TRBV6-5	CASSLRRGANTEAFF
TRBJ2-5	TRBV5-1	CASSLGTTGAQGTQYF
TRBJ2-5	TRBV6-5	CASSYSAPPLETQYF
TRBJ1-4	TRBV30	CAWSEWAGANEKLFF
TRBJ2-1	TRBV9	CASSAGGWEGNEQFF
TRBJ2-3	TRBV6-5	CASSYGLTPSTDTQYF
TRBJ2-3	TRBV30	CAWRGTVTQYF
TRBJ2-5	TRBV6-1	CASVVAGIQETQYF
TRBJ2-3	TRBV11-3	CASSRMSGGSTDTQYF
TRBJ1-1	TRBV10-3	CATSPTGEPEAFF
TRBJ2-3	TRBV28	CASSIPGGLEDTQYF
TRBJ1-2	TRBV5-4	CASSTPNGYTF
TRBJ2-1	TRBV14	CASSHQLAGGLGEQFF
TRBJ2-7	TRBV16	CASSLPGTPPYEQYF
TRBJ1-1	TRBV30	CAWSRQTNTEAFF
TRBJ1-4	TRBV18	CASSPSDSKLFF
TRBJ2-1	TRBV9	CASARGEAVYNEQFF
TRBJ2-3	TRBV18	CASSPDRGTTDTQYF
TRBJ2-7	TRBV6-6	CASSYGTGVYEQYF
TRBJ2-1	TRBV6-5	CASSLRGIQSEQFF
TRBJ1-1	TRBV19	CASSLTRGRTEAFF
TRBJ2-3	TRBV4-2	CASSPLAGGPDTQYF
TRBJ2-3	TRBV5-1	CASSLTAGAGTTDTQYF
TRBJ2-2	TRBV5-1	CASSRGSSGELFF
TRBJ1-2	TRBV30	CAWSQGLGGYTF
TRBJ2-7	TRBV7-2	CASSFDRYSYEQYF
TRBJ1-3	TRBV7-2	CASSFAESSGNTIYF
TRBJ1-2	TRBV30	CAWSVFSGGAGYTF